In its sample, the clone carrying this T cell receptor beta chain was seen once. The sample is drawn from a study of technical replicates of blood from several donors. The junction had 7 bases not matched to a gene; V was cut back by 3 bases and J by 0 bases. The CDR3 totals 16 residues. From germline, CDR1 is SGHAT and CDR2 FQNNGV. The method was immunoSEQ multiplex PCR; TCRdb's version includes in-frame clones alone and lacks a portion of them. This repertoire shows 60,000 to 85,000 clones, approximately 94% found once; its top ten account for 0.3% to 0.45%. The origin of this receptor is a human donor in good health. V is TRBV11-2 and J is TRBJ1-1; 7 bases line up with TRBD1. Material: T cells isolated from PBMCs. The CDR3 DNA sequence: TGTGCCAGCAGCTTTCTGGACAGGAAAATGAACACTGAAGCTTTCTTT. This encodes CASSFLDRKMNTEAFF.